The entry below describes one TCR beta chain. V shed 0 bases, J shed 8 bases, and the junction held 1 base outside the gene matches. This CDR3 is built from 14 residues. Germline assignment: CDR1 SGHRS and CDR2 YFSETQ. In the original processing: By means of reference gene primer amplification, nucleated cell counts were estimated. The repertoire was sequenced with immunoSEQ multiplex PCR; TCRdb's copy has only in-frame clones and lacks some. V, J and clone size were drawn from that table, and D and trimming were deduced from the DNA. The table lists about 33,000 clones, about 88% of them singletons. The record originates from a study of blood T cell repertoires in COVID-19.

The rearrangement joins TRBV5-1 to TRBJ2-1; TRBD1 aligns across 11 bases. The sequence was obtained from a human donor in a cohort sampled during active COVID-19. The source material was peripheral blood. The DNA of the CDR3 is TGCGCCAGCAGCTTGGTGGGACAGGGGGATGAGCAGTTCTTC. This gives the protein CASSLVGQGDEQFF.